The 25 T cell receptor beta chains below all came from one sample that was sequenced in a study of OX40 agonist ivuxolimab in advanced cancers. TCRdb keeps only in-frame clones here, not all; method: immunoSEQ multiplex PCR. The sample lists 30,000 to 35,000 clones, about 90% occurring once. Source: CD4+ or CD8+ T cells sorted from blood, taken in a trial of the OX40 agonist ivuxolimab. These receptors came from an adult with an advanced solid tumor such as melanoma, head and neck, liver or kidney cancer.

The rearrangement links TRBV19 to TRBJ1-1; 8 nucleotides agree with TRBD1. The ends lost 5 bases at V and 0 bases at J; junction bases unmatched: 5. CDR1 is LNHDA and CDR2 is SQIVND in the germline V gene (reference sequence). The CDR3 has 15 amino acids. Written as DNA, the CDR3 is TGTGCCAGTAGTGTGGACAGGGAGATGAACACTGAAGCTTTCTTT. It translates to CASSVDREMNTEAFF.

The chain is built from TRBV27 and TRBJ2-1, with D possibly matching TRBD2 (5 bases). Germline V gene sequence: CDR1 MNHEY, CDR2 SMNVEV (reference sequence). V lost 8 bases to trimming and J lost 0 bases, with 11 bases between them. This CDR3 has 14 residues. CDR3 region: CASRSGSSYNEQFF. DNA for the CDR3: TGTGCCAGCCGAAGCGGAAGCTCCTACAATGAGCAGTTCTTC.

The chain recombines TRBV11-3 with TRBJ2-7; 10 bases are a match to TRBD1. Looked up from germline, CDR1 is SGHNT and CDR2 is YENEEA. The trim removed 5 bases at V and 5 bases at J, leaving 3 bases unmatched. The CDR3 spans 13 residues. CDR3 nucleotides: TGTGCCAGCAGCCCCGGGACAGGGGACGAGCAGTACTTC. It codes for CASSPGTGDEQYF.

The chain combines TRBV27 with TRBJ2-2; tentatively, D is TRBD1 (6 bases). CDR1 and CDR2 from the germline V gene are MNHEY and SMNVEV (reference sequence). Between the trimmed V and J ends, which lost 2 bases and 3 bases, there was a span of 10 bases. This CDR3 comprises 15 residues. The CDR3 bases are TGTGCCAGCAGTTTAGATGACAGGTACACCGGGGAGCTGTTTTTT. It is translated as CASSLDDRYTGELFF.

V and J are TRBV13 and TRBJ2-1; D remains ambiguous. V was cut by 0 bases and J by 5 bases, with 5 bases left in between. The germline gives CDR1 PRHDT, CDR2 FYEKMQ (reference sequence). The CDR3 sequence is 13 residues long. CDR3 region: CASSLGQNNEQFF. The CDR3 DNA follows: TGTGCCAGCAGCTTAGGCCAGAACAATGAGCAGTTCTTC.

In DNA, the CDR3 is TGTTTCCACCAGCCCCAGCATTTT. This encodes CFHQPQHF. The rearrangement joins TRBV7-9 to TRBJ1-5, with D unclear. This CDR3 comprises 8 residues. Germline CDR1 and CDR2: SEHNR and FQNEAQ (reference sequence).

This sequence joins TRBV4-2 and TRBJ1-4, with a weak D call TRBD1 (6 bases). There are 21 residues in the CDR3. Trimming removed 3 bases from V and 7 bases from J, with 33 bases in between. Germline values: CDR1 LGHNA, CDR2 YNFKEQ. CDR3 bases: TGTGCCAGCAGCCAGAAGGGTCTCCGGGACATTGAATCCTCTCTGCTTGAAAAACTGTTTTTT. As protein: CASSQKGLRDIESSLLEKLFF.

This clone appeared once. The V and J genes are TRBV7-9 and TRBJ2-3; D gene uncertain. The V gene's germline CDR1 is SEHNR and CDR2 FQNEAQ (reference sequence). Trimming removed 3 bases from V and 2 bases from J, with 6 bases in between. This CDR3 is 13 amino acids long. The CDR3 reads CASSFGNTDTQYF. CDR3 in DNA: TGTGCCAGCAGCTTTGGAAACACAGATACGCAGTATTTT.

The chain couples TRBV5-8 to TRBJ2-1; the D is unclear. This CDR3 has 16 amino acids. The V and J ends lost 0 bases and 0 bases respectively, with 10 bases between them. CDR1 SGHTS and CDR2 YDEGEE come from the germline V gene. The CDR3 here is CASSLVLFSSYNEQFF. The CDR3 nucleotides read TGTGCCAGCAGCTTGGTACTCTTCAGCTCCTACAATGAGCAGTTCTTC.

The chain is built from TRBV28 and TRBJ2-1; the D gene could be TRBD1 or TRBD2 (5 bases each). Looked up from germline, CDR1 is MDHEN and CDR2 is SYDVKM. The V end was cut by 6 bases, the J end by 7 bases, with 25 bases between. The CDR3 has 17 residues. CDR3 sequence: CASSRLAIGGRGNEQFF. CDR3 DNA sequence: TGTGCCAGCAGCCGACTTGCTATTGGGGGACGGGGAAATGAGCAGTTCTTC.

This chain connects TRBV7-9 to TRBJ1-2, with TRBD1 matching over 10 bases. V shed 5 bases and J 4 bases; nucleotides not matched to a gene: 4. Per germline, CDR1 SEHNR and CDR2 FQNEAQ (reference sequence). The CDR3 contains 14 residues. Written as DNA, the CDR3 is TGTGCCAGCAGCCTGGGGACAGGGGCCTATGGCTACACCTTC. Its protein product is CASSLGTGAYGYTF.

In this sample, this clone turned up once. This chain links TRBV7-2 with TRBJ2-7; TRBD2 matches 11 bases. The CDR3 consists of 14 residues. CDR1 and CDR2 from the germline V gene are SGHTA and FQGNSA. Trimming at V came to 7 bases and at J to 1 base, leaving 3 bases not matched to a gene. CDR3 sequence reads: CASKGLAASYEQYF. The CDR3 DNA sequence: TGTGCCAGCAAGGGACTAGCGGCTTCCTACGAGCAGTACTTC.

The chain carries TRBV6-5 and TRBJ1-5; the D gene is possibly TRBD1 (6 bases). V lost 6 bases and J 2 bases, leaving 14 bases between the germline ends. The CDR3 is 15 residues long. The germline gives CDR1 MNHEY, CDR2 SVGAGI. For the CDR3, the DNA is TGTGCCAGCAGAGAACAGGGCCTCGGCAATCAGCCCCAGCATTTT. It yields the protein CASREQGLGNQPQHF.

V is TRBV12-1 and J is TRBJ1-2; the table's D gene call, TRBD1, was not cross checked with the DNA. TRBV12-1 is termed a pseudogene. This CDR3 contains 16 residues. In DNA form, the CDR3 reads TGTGCCAGCAGCTTTGGGAGTCAGGGGGCGCCCAGTGGCTACACCTTC. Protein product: CASSFGSQGAPSGYTF.

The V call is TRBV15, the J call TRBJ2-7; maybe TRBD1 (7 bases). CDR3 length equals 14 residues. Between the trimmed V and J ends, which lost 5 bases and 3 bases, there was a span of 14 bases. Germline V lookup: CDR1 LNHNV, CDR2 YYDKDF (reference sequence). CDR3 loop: CATSYSGGGYEQYF. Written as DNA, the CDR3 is TGTGCCACCAGCTATTCAGGGGGAGGCTACGAGCAGTACTTC. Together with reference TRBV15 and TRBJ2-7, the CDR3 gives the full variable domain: DAMVIQNPRYQVTQFGKPVTLSCSQTLNHNVMYWYQQKSSQAPKLLFHYYDKDFNNEADTPDNFQSRRPNTSFCFLDIRSPGLGDTAMYLCATSYSGGGYEQYFGPGTRLTVT.

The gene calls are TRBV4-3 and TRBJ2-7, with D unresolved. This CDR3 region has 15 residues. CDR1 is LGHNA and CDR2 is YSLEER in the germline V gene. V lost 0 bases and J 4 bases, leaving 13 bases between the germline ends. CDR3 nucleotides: TGCGCCAGCAGCCAAGAGGAAACTGTCCGATACGAGCAGTACTTC. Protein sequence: CASSQEETVRYEQYF.

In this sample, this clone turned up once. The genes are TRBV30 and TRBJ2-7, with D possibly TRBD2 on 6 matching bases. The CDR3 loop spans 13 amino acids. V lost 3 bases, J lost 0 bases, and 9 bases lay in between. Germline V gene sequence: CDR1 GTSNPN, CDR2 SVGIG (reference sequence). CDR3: CAWRPGSSYEQYF. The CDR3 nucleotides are TGTGCCTGGAGGCCCGGGAGCTCCTACGAGCAGTACTTC.

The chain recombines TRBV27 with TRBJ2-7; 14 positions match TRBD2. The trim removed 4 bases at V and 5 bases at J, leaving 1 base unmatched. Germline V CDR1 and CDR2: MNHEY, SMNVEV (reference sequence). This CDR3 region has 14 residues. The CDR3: CASSSGLAGDEQYF. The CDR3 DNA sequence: TGTGCCAGCAGTTCGGGACTAGCGGGAGACGAGCAGTACTTC.

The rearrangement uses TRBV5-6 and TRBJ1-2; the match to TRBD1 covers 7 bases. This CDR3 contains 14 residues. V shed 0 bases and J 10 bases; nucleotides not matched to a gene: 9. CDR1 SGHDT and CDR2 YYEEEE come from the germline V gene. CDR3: CASSLESTGRTYTF. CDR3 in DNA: TGTGCCAGCAGCTTGGAATCGACAGGGAGGACCTACACCTTC.

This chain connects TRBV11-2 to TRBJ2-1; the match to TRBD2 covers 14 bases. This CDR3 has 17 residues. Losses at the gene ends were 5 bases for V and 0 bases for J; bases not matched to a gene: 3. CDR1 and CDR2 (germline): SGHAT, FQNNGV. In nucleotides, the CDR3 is TGTGCCAGCAGCAAAGGGACTAGCGGGAGCTCCTACAATGAGCAGTTCTTC. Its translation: CASSKGTSGSSYNEQFF.

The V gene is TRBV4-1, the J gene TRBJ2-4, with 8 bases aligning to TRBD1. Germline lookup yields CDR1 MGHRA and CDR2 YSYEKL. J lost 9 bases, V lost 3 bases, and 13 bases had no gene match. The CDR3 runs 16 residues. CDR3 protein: CASSQGRTGLNFIQYF. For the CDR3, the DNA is TGCGCCAGCAGCCAGGGGAGGACAGGGCTAAATTTCATTCAGTACTTC.

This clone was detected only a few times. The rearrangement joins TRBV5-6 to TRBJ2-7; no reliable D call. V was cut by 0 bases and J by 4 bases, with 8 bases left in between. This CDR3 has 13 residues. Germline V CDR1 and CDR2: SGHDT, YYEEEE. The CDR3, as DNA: TGTGCCAGCAGCTTGGAACAATCTTACGAGCAGTACTTC. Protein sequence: CASSLEQSYEQYF.

The CDR3 DNA reads TGTGCCAGTAGTCCGGGACTAATTTTCTACGAGCAGTACTTC. Amino acids: CASSPGLIFYEQYF. This chain links TRBV19 with TRBJ2-7, with 7 bases fitting TRBD2. The germline V gene has CDR1 LNHDA and CDR2 SQIVND (reference sequence). V lost 5 bases to trimming and J lost 3 bases; unmatched junction nucleotides: 7. The CDR3 extends over 14 amino acids.

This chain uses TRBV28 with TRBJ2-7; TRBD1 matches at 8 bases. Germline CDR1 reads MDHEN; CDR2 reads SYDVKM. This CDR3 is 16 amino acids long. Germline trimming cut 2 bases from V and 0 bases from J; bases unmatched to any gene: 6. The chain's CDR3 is CASSLRGTGDSYEQYF. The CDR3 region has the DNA TGTGCCAGCAGTTTACGGGGGACAGGCGACTCCTACGAGCAGTACTTC.

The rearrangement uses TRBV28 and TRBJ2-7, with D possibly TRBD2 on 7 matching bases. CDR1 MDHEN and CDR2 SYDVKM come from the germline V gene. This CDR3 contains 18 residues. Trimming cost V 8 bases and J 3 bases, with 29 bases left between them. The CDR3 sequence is CASRSYRGLAVGGYEQYF. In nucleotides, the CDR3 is TGTGCCAGCCGCTCGTACCGGGGGCTAGCGGTTGGGGGCTACGAGCAGTACTTC.